This T cell receptor (beta chain) was sequenced in a study of graft-versus-host responses after intestinal transplantation. Germline CDR1 reads SGHRS; CDR2 reads YFSETQ. CDR3 length equals 16 residues. V dropped 0 bases and J dropped 4; count of bases not matched to a gene: 8. This clone has only one observation. Antigen specificity is unknown. Sequencing was performed with immunoSEQ multiplex PCR; in TCRdb, only in-frame clones are kept and a portion is missing. The table includes 96,000 or so clones, roughly 92% detected once. The chain combines TRBV5-1 with TRBJ1-2; 8 bases fit TRBD1. The sequencing used unstimulated CD4+ T cells sorted from spleen or lymph node cells, collected before intestinal transplant. The TCR sequence derives from a human donor who received an intestinal transplant. CDR3 protein: CASSLARGLRGYGYTF. In DNA, the CDR3 is TGCGCCAGCAGCTTGGCCAGGGGGCTACGGGGCTATGGCTACACCTTC.